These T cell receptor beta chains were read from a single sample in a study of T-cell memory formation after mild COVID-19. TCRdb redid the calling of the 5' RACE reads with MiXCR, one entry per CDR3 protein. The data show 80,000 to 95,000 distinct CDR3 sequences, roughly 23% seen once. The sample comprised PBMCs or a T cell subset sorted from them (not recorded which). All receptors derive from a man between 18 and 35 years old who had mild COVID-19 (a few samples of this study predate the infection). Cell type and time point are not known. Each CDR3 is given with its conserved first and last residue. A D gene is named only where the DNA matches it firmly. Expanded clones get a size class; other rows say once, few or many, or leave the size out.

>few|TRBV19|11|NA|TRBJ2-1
CASSTTVEQFF
TGTGCCAGTAGTACTACCGTCGAGCAGTTCTTC
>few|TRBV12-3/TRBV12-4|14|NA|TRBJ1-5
CASSSGLAGQPQHF
TGTGCCAGCAGTTCTGGGTTAGCGGGTCAGCCCCAGCATTTT
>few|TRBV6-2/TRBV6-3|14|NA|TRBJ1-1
CASSYQGRGTEAFF
TGTGCCAGCAGTTATCAGGGGCGGGGCACTGAAGCTTTCTTT
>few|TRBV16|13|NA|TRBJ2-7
CASSLGSSYEQYF
TGTGCCAGCAGCCTAGGGAGCTCCTACGAGCAGTACTTC
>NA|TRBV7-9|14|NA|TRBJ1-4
CASSFPEGYEKLFF
TGTGCCAGCAGCTTCCCAGAAGGGTATGAAAAACTGTTTTTT
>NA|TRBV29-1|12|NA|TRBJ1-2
CSVGGPSRGYTF
TGCAGCGTTGGGGGTCCTTCTAGGGGCTACACCTTC
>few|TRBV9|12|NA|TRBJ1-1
CASSVDGPEAFF
TGTGCCAGCAGCGTAGACGGGCCTGAAGCTTTCTTT
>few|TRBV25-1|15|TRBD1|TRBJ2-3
CASSELDRGWDTQYF
TGTGCCAGCAGTGAACTGGACAGGGGCTGGGATACGCAGTATTTT
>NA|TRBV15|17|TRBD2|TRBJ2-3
CATSRQSSGAWTDTQCF
TGTGCCACCAGCAGACAATCTAGCGGGGCCTGGACAGATACGCAGTGTTTT
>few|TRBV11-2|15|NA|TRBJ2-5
CASSRGRRGRETQYF
TGTGCCAGCAGCAGAGGGCGCAGGGGGAGGGAGACCCAGTACTTC
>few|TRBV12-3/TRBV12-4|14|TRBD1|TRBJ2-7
CASSPGTGMGEQYF
TGTGCCAGCAGTCCCGGGACAGGAATGGGCGAGCAGTACTTC
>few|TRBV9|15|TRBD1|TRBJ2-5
CASSVLGTVQETQYF
TGTGCCAGCAGCGTACTTGGGACAGTCCAAGAGACCCAGTACTTC